The 5 T cell receptor beta chains listed next were all sequenced from one sample in a study of Tregs in tolerant kidney transplant recipients. The protocol was immunoSEQ multiplex PCR, while the TCRdb copy is restricted to in-frame clones and leaves out a portion. The sample lists over 60,000 clones, about 89% occurring once. This specimen consisted of CD4+ T cells from blood, obtained before the transplant. The receptors here all came from a human donor who received a combined kidney and bone marrow transplant.

The chain joins TRBV15 to TRBJ2-2, with 8 bases lining up with TRBD1. Germline V CDR1 and CDR2: LNHNV, YYDKDF (reference sequence). CDR3 length equals 16 residues. The J segment lost 0 bases and the V segment lost 0 bases, leaving 0 bases of the junction unmatched. CDR3 in DNA: TGTGCCACCAGCAGAGAGACAGGGGCGAACACCGGGGAGCTGTTTTTT. This codes for CATSRETGANTGELFF.

V usage is TRBV2 and J usage is TRBJ2-2; tentative D call: TRBD2 (6 bases). The CDR3 runs 15 residues. With 10 bases removed from V and 4 bases from J, the gap between germline ends came to 19 bases. The germline V gene has CDR1 SNHLY and CDR2 FYNNEI. The CDR3 spells CATAGDAGGTGELFF. For the CDR3, the DNA is TGTGCCACCGCTGGGGACGCCGGGGGCACCGGGGAGCTGTTTTTT. Full variable domain (remainder filled in from reference TRBV2 and TRBJ2-2): EPEVTQTPSHQVTQMGQEVILRCVPISNHLYFYWYRQILGQKVEFLVSFYNNEISEKSEIFDDQFSVERPDGSNFTLKIRSTKLEDSAMYFCATAGDAGGTGELFFGEGSRLTVL.

The CDR3 sequence: CASSQGQGPTEQYF. Written as DNA, the CDR3 is TGTGCCAGCTCGCAGGGACAGGGCCCTACCGAGCAGTACTTC. V and J are TRBV18 and TRBJ2-7; 9 bases align to TRBD1. V shed 6 bases, J shed 6 bases, and the junction held 9 bases outside the gene matches. The CDR3 length is 14 residues. Germline V CDR1 and CDR2: KGHSH, LQKENI.

The J gene is TRBJ2-3, the V gene TRBV2; TRBD2 matches 8 bases. The CDR3 covers 13 residues. Germline V gene data show CDR1 as SNHLY and CDR2 as FYNNEI. V was pared by 9 bases and J by 0 bases, with 2 bases of the junction left unmatched. The CDR3 protein is CARVAGSTDTQYF. CDR3 DNA: TGTGCCAGAGTAGCGGGAAGCACAGATACGCAGTATTTT.

The table lists this clone with a count of one. The chain links TRBV28 to TRBJ2-7, with TRBD2 as a possible D gene (6 bases). Germline lookup yields CDR1 MDHEN and CDR2 SYDVKM. V shed 2 bases and J shed 5 bases, with 19 bases lying between them. This CDR3 has 16 amino acids. CDR3 DNA: TGTGCCAGCAGTTTACCCAGCGGACTATCCGGCGACGAGCAGTACTTC. Amino acids: CASSLPSGLSGDEQYF.